In this sample, the clone carrying this TCR beta chain turned up many times. The entry originates in a study of T cells in Graves' hyperthyroidism and ophthalmopathy. Study overall: At initial diagnosis, before any treatment had begun, peripheral blood was obtained.

Amplification of TCR beta CDR3 regions used RNA as the template. A first-round RT-PCR of the TCR CDR3 used the HTBI primer set. TCRdb reprocessed the multiplex PCR reads with MiXCR, giving one entry per CDR3 protein. The table records about 180,000 distinct CDR3 sequences, approximately 15% of them present only once. Hyperthyroidism was newly diagnosed in patients aged 18 to 65 (duration under 2 months). Diagnostic decisions used clinical symptoms, serum thyroxine and TRAb, thyroid ultrasound and orbital computed tomography. From 8.5 to 10 ml of fresh peripheral blood, PBMCs were isolated. This receptor was taken from a woman aged 50 to 60 with Graves' hyperthyroidism. The sample comprised blood.

The DNA of the CDR3 is TGCGCCAGCAGCTTGGTCCCCTTCGGGGGTGGAAACACCATATATTTT. Protein product: CASSLVPFGGGNTIYF. The gene calls are TRBV5-1 and TRBJ1-3; tentative D call: TRBD1 (5 bases). V was trimmed by 0 bases and J by 3 bases, leaving 13 bases between them. CDR3 size: 16 residues. Germline CDR1 is SGHRS and CDR2 is YFSETQ.